This T cell receptor (beta chain) was sequenced for a study of cytomegalovirus exposure and HLA in healthy donors. This CDR3 comprises 14 residues. Trimming at V came to 6 bases and at J to 10 bases, leaving 10 bases not matched to a gene. CDR1 is MNHEY, CDR2 SVGAGI, per germline. PCR primers comprised 60 Vbeta and 13 Jbeta primers. TCRdb keeps only in-frame clones here, not all; method: immunoSEQ multiplex PCR. The data show almost 200,000 clones, approximately 85% seen once. Input material: PBMCs. The V gene is TRBV6-5, the J gene TRBJ2-1, with TRBD2 matching over 9 bases. The receptor was isolated from a woman in her 50s in good health and CMV-seronegative. CDR3 protein: CASSRGTSRREQFF. CDR3 DNA sequence: TGTGCCAGCAGCCGTGGGACTAGCCGTCGGGAGCAGTTCTTC.